This note documents a single T cell receptor (beta chain) sequence. No antigen is known for it. No per-base quality is available; no much larger clone lies one base away. From a lookup of the germline V gene, CDR1 and CDR2 are MNHEY and SVGAGI. The CDR3 goes from the cysteine to the phenylalanine over 15 residues. The kept DNA is CDR3 alone, 45 bases in frame from the first base. Deletion took 0 bases off V and 2 bases off J, with a span of 10 bases between the germline ends. This specimen comes from a study of radiotherapy plus CTLA-4 blockade in lung cancer (dated by TCRdb to the late 2010s). About the investigation overall: Objective responses were observed in 18% of enrolled patients, and disease control was achieved in around 30%.

In this study, focal radiation therapy paired with CTLA-4 blockade (ipilimumab) was tested in patients who had chemo-refractory metastatic non-small-cell lung cancer. Libraries were constructed by the immunoSEQ multiplex PCR assay. TCRdb obtained this table from immuneACCESS and retained in-frame rearrangements with V and J assigned. These tables miss some clones; where compared with another copy, unresolved V genes account for less than half of the shortfall, and the remainder is unexplained. For this sample there are about 110,000 clones; over 65% appear just once. 2% to 3% of the sample is taken by the ten largest. What the work shows at the level of the full study, not this receptor alone: After treatment with radiotherapy and ipilimumab, TCR clones that came from tumors expanded in the peripheral blood. Early dynamic changes in blood T cell clones, together with increased serum interferon-beta after radiation, were reported as the strongest predictors of response.

The receptor was isolated from a human donor with non-small cell lung cancer that progressed on radiotherapy plus ipilimumab. Some clones in this sample may be carry-over from other donors' samples. Rearrangement joined TRBV6-5 to TRBJ1-1, with TRBD1 as a weak D call on 5 bases. The material sequenced was peripheral blood, taken from a patient treated with radiotherapy plus ipilimumab. The nucleotides are TGTGCCAGCAGTTACTCGAGGGGAATAAACACTGAAGCTTTCTTT. Its product reads: CASSYSRGINTEAFF.